What follows are 30 T cell receptor beta chains derived from one specimen sequenced in a study of CD8+CD57+ T cells in acquired aplastic anemia. Profiling that covered TCR beta VDJ and CDR3 relied on genomic DNA as its template. TCRdb processed the reads anew with MiXCR; each CDR3 protein has one entry. The repertoire consists of about 270,000 distinct CDR3 sequences, with 55% to 60% occurring once and the leading ten covering roughly 8%. Sequenced material: sorted CD4+, CD8+, or CD8+CD57+ T cells (not recorded which) from PBMCs. The receptors shown here come from a human donor with severe aplastic anemia or a healthy control (not recorded which).

V is TRBV20-1 and J is TRBJ1-2; no clear D. The germline V gene has CDR1 DFQATT and CDR2 SNEGSKA (reference sequence). The CDR3 is 11 amino acids. The germline V and J ends were trimmed by 0 bases and 8 bases, with 7 bases remaining between them. The CDR3: CSAREVRGYTF. The CDR3 DNA is TGCAGTGCTAGAGAGGTCCGGGGCTACACCTTC.

Regarding this clonotype: A clone one base away is much larger, so this may be a read error. V usage is TRBV11-1 and J usage is TRBJ1-6; 9 bases fit TRBD1. Germline V gene data show CDR1 as SGHAT and CDR2 as FQDESV (reference sequence). CDR3 size: 14 residues. V was pared by 4 bases and J by 11 bases, with 6 bases of the junction left unmatched. Here the CDR3 reads CASSSRDRVPPLHF. The CDR3, as DNA: TGTGCCAGCAGCTCCCGGGACAGGGTTCCACCCCTCCACTTT.

The chain joins TRBV10-3 to TRBJ1-5, with a possible D match to TRBD1 (5 bases). This CDR3 contains 16 residues. Trimming pared 0 bases from V and 4 bases from J, leaving 13 bases between. Germline V gene lookup returns CDR1 ENHRY and CDR2 SYGVKD. CDR3 DNA: TGTGCCATCAGTGAGTCTTGGGGGTCAGGGAATCAGCCCCAGCATTTT. It is translated as CAISESWGSGNQPQHF.

This chain links TRBV20-1 with TRBJ2-7; D gene unclear. Looked up from germline, CDR1 is DFQATT and CDR2 is SNEGSKA (reference sequence). Deletions cut 4 bases from V and 0 bases from J, with 10 bases between. This CDR3 comprises 13 residues. CDR3 in amino acids: CSAIILGSYEQYF. The CDR3 DNA reads TGCAGTGCTATAATCCTTGGCTCCTACGAGCAGTACTTC.

This clonotype appeared many times. The rearrangement joins TRBV10-3 to TRBJ1-5; D is ambiguous. V was clipped by 4 bases and J by 4 bases, with 11 bases between them. This CDR3 comprises 14 residues. Germline lookup yields CDR1 ENHRY and CDR2 SYGVKD. The CDR3 loop reads CAISVEPTNQPQHF. DNA of the CDR3: TGTGCCATCAGTGTGGAACCGACAAATCAGCCCCAGCATTTT.

The chain employs TRBV20-1 and TRBJ1-5, with a weak D call TRBD1 (5 bases). The CDR3 runs 16 residues. The germline CDR1 and CDR2 sequences are DFQATT and SNEGSKA (reference sequence). Trimming stripped 2 bases from V and 4 bases from J, with 18 bases between. This chain's CDR3 is CSARSAGRGGNQPQHF. CDR3 DNA sequence: TGCAGTGCTAGATCTGCAGGGCGAGGAGGGAATCAGCCCCAGCATTTT.

This chain uses TRBV29-1 with TRBJ2-5; TRBD2 matches 7 bases. The length of the CDR3 is 12 residues. The V gene's germline CDR1 is SQVTM and CDR2 ANQGSEA. V dropped 2 bases and J dropped 5; count of bases not matched to a gene: 2. CDR3 nucleotides: TGCAGCGTTGAACTAGCGGTCGAGACCCAGTACTTC. This encodes CSVELAVETQYF.

This clonotype has a count of ten or more. The rearrangement uses TRBV7-3 and TRBJ1-2; D is uncertain. This CDR3 is built from 13 residues. V was shortened by 3 bases and J by 2 bases, with 7 bases between the two germline ends. Germline CDR1 and CDR2: SGHTA and FQGTGA. The CDR3, as DNA: TGTGCCAGCAGCTTCAACAGCAACTATGGCTACACCTTC. Amino acids: CASSFNSNYGYTF. Full variable domain (missing parts from reference TRBV7-3 and TRBJ1-2): GAGVSQTPSNKVTEKGKYVELRCDPISGHTALYWYRQSLGQGPEFLIYFQGTGAADDSGLPNDRFFAVRPEGSVSTLKIQRTERGDSAVYLCASSFNSNYGYTFGSGTRLTVV.

Note on this clonotype: This likely comes from a read error, as the CDR3 has no conserved phenylalanine or tryptophan at its end. This chain links TRBV5-1 with TRBJ1-5, with D hard to call. Trimming shortened V by 7 bases and J by 2 bases, and 13 bases separated the two germline ends. The CDR3 spans 14 residues. Germline V CDR1 and CDR2: SGHRS, YFSETQ. Written as DNA, the CDR3 is TGCGCCAGCGGCCCTCGAGAGGGCAATCAGCCCCAGCATTTA. This codes for CASGPREGNQPQHL.

For the CDR3, the DNA is TGTGCCACCAGCAGAGACAGGGCTCCCAAAAACATTCAGTACTTC. Translating gives CATSRDRAPKNIQYF. This sequence joins TRBV15 and TRBJ2-4; D is possibly TRBD1 (5 bases). CDR1 is LNHNV, CDR2 YYDKDF, per germline (reference sequence). The CDR3 runs to 15 residues. V lost 0 bases and J 2 bases, leaving 8 bases between the germline ends.

The chain is built from TRBV2 and TRBJ2-7; D not resolved. Trimming took off 6 bases at V and 4 bases at J, with 19 bases between the two ends. The CDR3 spans 15 residues. Germline V gives CDR1 SNHLY, CDR2 FYNNEI. CDR3 in DNA: TGTGCCAGCAGCTTAGGTTGGGCTCTTGCGTACGAGCAGTACTTC. Its protein is CASSLGWALAYEQYF.

The chain combines TRBV19 with TRBJ1-1; a possible D gene is TRBD1 (6 bases). Germline loops: CDR1 LNHDA, CDR2 SQIVND (reference sequence). V was trimmed by 1 base and J by 7 bases, leaving 10 bases between them. CDR3 length equals 13 residues. DNA of the CDR3: TGTGCCAGTAGTATAGGCAGGGGCTATGAAGCTTTCTTT. Translation: CASSIGRGYEAFF.

V gene TRBV5-5 combines with J gene TRBJ2-2; D is undetermined. Germline values: CDR1 SGHKS, CDR2 YYEKEE (reference sequence). Trimming cost V 6 bases and J 0 bases, with 6 bases left between them. There are 13 residues in the CDR3. The CDR3 is CASIGANTGELFF. In DNA form, the CDR3 reads TGTGCCAGCATAGGCGCGAACACCGGGGAGCTGTTTTTT.

The sample holds many counts of this clonotype. This rearrangement joins TRBV7-8 to TRBJ2-3; unclear D gene. This CDR3 comprises 14 residues. V was trimmed by 1 base and J by 4 bases, leaving 9 bases between them. Germline CDR1 SGHVS, CDR2 FQNEAQ. The CDR3 nucleotides are TGTGCCAGCAGCTTAGTCACCCAAGCAGATACGCAGTATTTT. Residues: CASSLVTQADTQYF.

The rearrangement uses TRBV7-7 and TRBJ2-3, with D tentatively TRBD2 (6 bases). CDR3 length equals 17 residues. Germline CDR1 reads SSHAT; CDR2 reads FNYEAQ (reference sequence). V lost 1 base, J lost 3 bases, and 17 bases lay in between. CDR3 protein: CASSLGPGAIWTDTQYF. Here the CDR3 DNA reads TGTGCCAGCAGCTTAGGTCCGGGAGCTATCTGGACAGATACGCAGTATTTT.

In the case of this clonotype: One junction end does not reproduce the germline sequence, and a read error may be involved. The V gene is TRBV6-5, the J gene TRBJ1-5; D possibly corresponds to TRBD1 (6 bases). The CDR3 contains 13 residues. Per germline, CDR1 MNHEY and CDR2 SVGAGI. The CDR3 sequence is CANSPQGHRPQHF. Here the CDR3 DNA reads TGTGCCAACAGTCCCCAGGGGCATCGGCCCCAGCATTTT.

The rearrangement uses TRBV7-8 and TRBJ2-7; the D gene is possibly TRBD1 (7 bases). Trimming stripped 6 bases from V and 2 bases from J, with 20 bases between. Looked up from germline, CDR1 is SGHVS and CDR2 is FQNEAQ. This CDR3 has 16 residues. The CDR3 DNA reads as TGTGCCAGCAGTGAAGGGCTGACAGGGAGGACCTACGAGCAGTACTTC. Protein sequence: CASSEGLTGRTYEQYF. The full variable domain, in which reference TRBV7-8 and TRBJ2-7 provide the parts outside the CDR3, is GAGVSQSPRYKVAKRGQDVALRCDPISGHVSLFWYQQALGQGPEFLTYFQNEAQLDKSGLPSDRFFAERPEGSVSTLKIQRTQQEDSAVYLCASSEGLTGRTYEQYFGPGTRLTVT.

This clonotype was counted many times. The chain links TRBV6-6 to TRBJ2-7; D is unclear. Germline assignment: CDR1 MNHNY and CDR2 SVGAGI (reference sequence). The V end was cut by 2 bases, the J end by 0 bases, with 17 bases between. CDR3 length: 17 amino acids. The chain's CDR3 is CASSYGQYPDTSYEQYF. CDR3 bases: TGTGCCAGCAGTTACGGGCAGTATCCCGACACCTCCTACGAGCAGTACTTC.

This clonotype was seen just once. The V and J genes are TRBV7-3 and TRBJ2-1, with 8 bases fitting TRBD2. The germline CDR1 and CDR2 sequences are SGHTA and FQGTGA. There are 17 residues in the CDR3. Trimming at V came to 5 bases and at J to 4 bases, leaving 13 bases not matched to a gene. The CDR3 is CASSLGRGASGYNEQFF. The CDR3 bases are TGTGCCAGCAGCCTTGGCAGGGGCGCTAGCGGGTACAATGAGCAGTTCTTC.

The chain uses TRBV9 and TRBJ1-2; 7 nucleotides agree with TRBD1. The trim removed 3 bases at V and 6 bases at J, leaving 8 bases unmatched. Germline CDR1 SGDLS, CDR2 YYNGEE. The CDR3 length is 14 residues. Here the CDR3 reads CASSGEGRGDGYTF. CDR3 coding DNA: TGTGCCAGCAGCGGAGAGGGCAGGGGGGATGGCTACACCTTC.

This clonotype was recorded many times. The rearrangement joins TRBV2 to TRBJ2-3; TRBD1 agrees at 12 bases. The CDR3 loop spans 15 amino acids. Trimming took 5 bases from V and 5 from J; bases not matched to a gene: 5. Looked up from germline, CDR1 is SNHLY and CDR2 is FYNNEI. CDR3 sequence (DNA): TGTGCCAGCAGTAGGGACAGGGGGCGTGGAGATACGCAGTATTTT. Translation gives CASSRDRGRGDTQYF.

The chain has TRBV11-2 and TRBJ2-3; a weak D match, TRBD2 (5 bases). The V end was cut by 7 bases, the J end by 7 bases, with 15 bases between. CDR3 length: 13 amino acids. Germline-derived CDR1 and CDR2 are SGHAT and FQNNGV. The DNA for the CDR3 is TGTGCCAGCACCGCGAGGGCTACAAATACGCAGTATTTT. It codes for CASTARATNTQYF.

This clonotype appeared many times. This chain connects TRBV7-2 to TRBJ2-7; D uncertain. In germline, CDR1 is SGHTA, CDR2 FQGNSA. This CDR3 region has 14 residues. V lost 0 bases and J lost 0, with 6 bases in between. CDR3 residues: CASSLASSSYEQYF. CDR3 nucleotide sequence: TGTGCCAGCAGCTTAGCGTCGAGCTCCTACGAGCAGTACTTC.

This clonotype was seen a few times. This chain joins TRBV30 and TRBJ1-3, with D tentatively TRBD1 (5 bases). The V end lost 2 bases, the J end lost 0 bases, and 14 bases lay between the germline ends. The germline V gene encodes CDR1 GTSNPN and CDR2 SVGIG (reference sequence). The CDR3 length is 16 residues. The CDR3 coding sequence is TGTGCCTGGAGTTGGGGACTTAACCCCTCTGGAAACACCATATATTTT. Encoded protein: CAWSWGLNPSGNTIYF.

The rearrangement links TRBV10-1 to TRBJ2-5, with TRBD1 matching over 7 bases. With 3 bases clipped from V and 2 bases from J, the junction kept 6 bases outside the gene matches. This CDR3 is 15 amino acids long. Germline V gene sequence: CDR1 WNHNN, CDR2 SYGVQD (reference sequence). This CDR3 is CASSDLARGQETQYF. Here the CDR3 DNA reads TGCGCCAGCAGTGATCTGGCCAGGGGGCAAGAGACCCAGTACTTC.

This clonotype showed up many times. V gene TRBV6-1 combines with J gene TRBJ1-5, with TRBD1 matching over 10 bases. V lost 7 bases and J lost 4; bases outside the gene matches: 1. CDR1 MNHNS and CDR2 SASEGT come from the germline V gene. CDR3 length equals 13 residues. The CDR3 loop is CASMGQGNQPQHF. CDR3 bases: TGTGCCAGCATGGGACAGGGGAATCAGCCCCAGCATTTT.

This clonotype came up many times. The V gene is TRBV7-2, the J gene TRBJ2-3; TRBD1 agrees at 8 bases. V was pared by 2 bases and J by 6 bases, with 1 base of the junction left unmatched. The CDR3 totals 13 residues. The germline V gene has CDR1 SGHTA and CDR2 FQGNSA. The chain's CDR3 is CASSLQGADTQYF. DNA of the CDR3: TGTGCCAGCAGCTTACAGGGGGCGGATACGCAGTATTTT.

The rearrangement uses TRBV5-4 and TRBJ2-1; D is undetermined. Looked up from germline, CDR1 is SGHNT and CDR2 is YYREEE (reference sequence). Trimming pared 0 bases from V and 4 bases from J, leaving 20 bases between. This CDR3 region has 18 residues. The CDR3 sequence: CASSLAQVQETQYNEQFF. DNA of the CDR3: TGTGCCAGCAGCTTGGCTCAGGTTCAAGAGACCCAGTACAATGAGCAGTTCTTC.

Turning to this clonotype: One junction end disagrees with the germline gene, perhaps due to a read error. J is TRBJ1-1 and V is TRBV10-2; D is ambiguous. The CDR3 is made up of 14 amino acids. The germline gives CDR1 WSHSY, CDR2 SAAADI. Here the CDR3 DNA reads TGCGCCAACAGTGAGTCCAACGTGAACACTGAAGCTTTCTTT. Amino acids: CANSESNVNTEAFF.

The table lists this clonotype with many counts. J is TRBJ2-7 and V is TRBV13, with D perhaps matching TRBD1 or TRBD2 (7 bases each). The CDR3 runs 15 residues. Between the trimmed V and J ends, which lost 5 bases and 3 bases, there was a span of 17 bases. CDR1 is PRHDT, CDR2 FYEKMQ, per germline (reference sequence). The CDR3 DNA reads TGTGCCAGCAGCCCCAGGGGGGGAGTCTTCTACGAGCAGTACTTC. As protein: CASSPRGGVFYEQYF.